This entry lists 9 T cell receptor beta chains sequenced from one sample in a study of blood T cell repertoires in COVID-19. The protocol was immunoSEQ multiplex PCR, while the TCRdb copy is restricted to in-frame clones and leaves out a portion. The sample carries about 300,000 clones, 90% recorded once. Sequencing was performed on peripheral blood. These receptors were collected from a young woman with COVID-19, enrolled during active disease.

The chain couples TRBV4-3 to TRBJ1-6, with a possible D match to TRBD1 (6 bases). Germline V lookup: CDR1 LGHNA, CDR2 YSLEER. The CDR3 contains 15 residues. Trimming removed 0 bases from V and 4 bases from J, with 7 bases in between. As DNA, the CDR3 is TGCGCCAGCAGCCAAGACACAGGGTATAATTCACCCCTCCACTTT. This translates into CASSQDTGYNSPLHF.

The count of this clone is one. The chain links TRBV6-5 to TRBJ1-3, with 8 bases identical to TRBD1. Germline V lookup: CDR1 MNHEY, CDR2 SVGAGI. V lost 6 bases, J lost 4 bases, and 5 bases stayed unmatched. The CDR3 is made up of 14 amino acids. CDR3 in DNA: TGTGCCAGCAGAAAGACAGGGGCAGGAAACACCATATATTTT. This gives the protein CASRKTGAGNTIYF.

The V and J genes are TRBV10-3 and TRBJ1-1; D is ambiguous. There are 13 residues in the CDR3. V lost 6 bases, J lost 1 base, and 9 bases lay in between. Germline V gives CDR1 ENHRY, CDR2 SYGVKD. The CDR3 DNA reads TGTGCCATCAGATCGGGAGAGAACACTGAAGCTTTCTTT. Its translation is CAIRSGENTEAFF.

The chain uses TRBV7-9 and TRBJ1-5; D remains unclear. V was pared by 5 bases and J by 8 bases, with 10 bases between. The CDR3 has 12 residues. The germline V gene has CDR1 SEHNR and CDR2 FQNEAQ (reference sequence). CDR3 sequence: CASSRGVEPQHF. Written as DNA, the CDR3 is TGTGCCAGCAGCCGAGGAGTGGAGCCCCAGCATTTT.

CDR3 DNA sequence: TGCGCCAGCCGTCCGACTAGCGGGAGGGGCCACAATGAGCAGTTCTTC. Translated, it gives CASRPTSGRGHNEQFF. The V call is TRBV10-2, the J call TRBJ2-1; 14 nucleotides line up with TRBD2. Germline-derived CDR1 and CDR2 are WSHSY and SAAADI. There are 16 residues in the CDR3. V lost 8 bases, J lost 5 bases, and 8 bases stayed unmatched.

The gene calls are TRBV28 and TRBJ1-2, with TRBD1 matching over 9 bases. The CDR3 totals 13 residues. The V gene's germline CDR1 is MDHEN and CDR2 SYDVKM. V was clipped by 5 bases and J by 7 bases; unmatched bases: 5. The chain's CDR3 is CASSTGTGPGYTF. The DNA of the CDR3 is TGTGCCAGCAGTACCGGGACAGGGCCTGGCTACACCTTC.

The V and J genes are TRBV12-1 and TRBJ2-2; the table's TRBD1 call for D was not verified on the DNA. TRBV12-1 is a documented pseudogene. The length of the CDR3 is 17 residues. The chain's CDR3 is CASSPWVGGQETGELFF. The CDR3 DNA reads TGTGCCAGCAGCCCTTGGGTTGGGGGACAAGAGACCGGGGAGCTGTTTTTT.

The gene calls are TRBV9 and TRBJ1-1, with 7 nucleotides matching TRBD1. Germline V gives CDR1 SGDLS, CDR2 YYNGEE. Trimming removed 0 bases from V and 8 bases from J; junction bases left unmatched: 4. The CDR3 is 13 residues long. The CDR3 loop is CASSVGDSKEAFF. The CDR3 region has the DNA TGTGCCAGCAGCGTAGGGGACAGCAAAGAAGCTTTCTTT.

The gene calls are TRBV5-4 and TRBJ1-2; 7 bases are shared with TRBD1. The CDR3 is made up of 16 amino acids. Germline V CDR1 and CDR2: SGHNT, YYREEE (reference sequence). J gave up 0 bases and V 0 bases, and 5 bases lay outside the gene matches. The CDR3 loop reads CASSLDRGTANYGYTF. For the CDR3, the DNA is TGTGCCAGCAGCTTGGACCGGGGGACAGCTAACTATGGCTACACCTTC.